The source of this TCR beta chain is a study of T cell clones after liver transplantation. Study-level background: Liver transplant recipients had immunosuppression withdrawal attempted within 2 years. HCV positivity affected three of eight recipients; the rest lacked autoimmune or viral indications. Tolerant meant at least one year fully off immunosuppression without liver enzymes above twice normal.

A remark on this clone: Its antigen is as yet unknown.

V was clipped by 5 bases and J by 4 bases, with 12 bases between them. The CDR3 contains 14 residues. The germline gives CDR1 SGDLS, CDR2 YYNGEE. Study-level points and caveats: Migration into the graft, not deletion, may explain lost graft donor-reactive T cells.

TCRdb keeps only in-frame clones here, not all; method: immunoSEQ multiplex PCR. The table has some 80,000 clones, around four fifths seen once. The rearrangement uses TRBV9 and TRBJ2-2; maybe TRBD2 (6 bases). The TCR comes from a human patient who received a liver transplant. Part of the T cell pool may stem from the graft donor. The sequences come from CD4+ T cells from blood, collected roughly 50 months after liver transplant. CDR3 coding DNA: TGTGCCAGCAGGCGGGGCGGATCCACCGGGGAGCTGTTTTTT. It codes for CASRRGGSTGELFF.